These 14 T cell receptor beta chains were all obtained from the same sample, sequenced in a study of blood T cell repertoires in COVID-19. Sequencing was performed with immunoSEQ multiplex PCR; in TCRdb, only in-frame clones are kept and a portion is missing. The data contain fewer than 180,000 clones, 84% of them singletons. Source material: peripheral blood. The origin of the receptors is a man in his 70s with acute or convalescent COVID-19.

This clone was observed a single time. The chain employs TRBV3-1 (or the pseudogene TRBV3-2) and TRBJ1-1, with D possibly TRBD1 on 5 matching bases. V was pared by 8 bases and J by 10 bases, with 17 bases between. The CDR3 extends over 12 amino acids. Germline CDR1 is LGHDT and CDR2 is YNNKEL (reference sequence). This CDR3 is CASHGGGEVAFF. For the CDR3, the DNA is TGTGCCAGCCACGGGGGAGGAGAGGTAGCTTTCTTT.

The chain is built from TRBV3-1 (or the pseudogene TRBV3-2) and TRBJ2-1, with TRBD2 matching over 8 bases. Germline V lookup: CDR1 LGHDT, CDR2 YNNKEL (reference sequence). The junction had 9 bases not matched to a gene; V was cut back by 2 bases and J by 6 bases. There are 16 residues in the CDR3. This chain's CDR3 is CASSQLGGRLFNEQFF. The CDR3 bases are TGTGCCAGCAGCCAACTGGGCGGGAGGTTGTTCAATGAGCAGTTCTTC.

V gene TRBV6-5 combines with J gene TRBJ1-1, with D maybe TRBD1 (5 bases). Per the germline V gene, CDR1 is MNHEY and CDR2 is SVGAGI. The CDR3 totals 13 residues. V lost 4 bases and J lost 4, with 10 bases in between. This CDR3 is CASSSLGGTEAFF. For the CDR3, the DNA is TGTGCCAGCAGTTCCTTGGGGGGCACTGAAGCTTTCTTT.

The table lists this clone with a count of one. The DNA of the CDR3 is TGTGCCATCAGTGGCCCTAGTAGCGGCCAAGAGACCCAGTACTTC. Encoded protein: CAISGPSSGQETQYF. The J gene is TRBJ2-5, the V gene TRBV10-3, with D perhaps matching TRBD2 (6 bases). This CDR3 contains 15 residues. Trimming stripped 4 bases from V and 1 base from J, with 13 bases between. Looked up from germline, CDR1 is ENHRY and CDR2 is SYGVKD.

The rearrangement joins TRBV9 to TRBJ2-1; 8 bases map to TRBD2. Germline V gene sequence: CDR1 SGDLS, CDR2 YYNGEE. V lost 4 bases to trimming and J lost 9 bases; unmatched junction nucleotides: 15. This CDR3 has 16 amino acids. The CDR3 is CASSPLSGARESEQFF. In DNA, the CDR3 is TGTGCCAGCAGCCCTCTTAGCGGGGCGAGAGAGAGTGAGCAGTTCTTC.

This chain uses TRBV2 with TRBJ1-2; a weak D match, TRBD1 (6 bases). With 7 bases removed from V and 7 bases from J, the gap between germline ends came to 16 bases. CDR1 and CDR2 from the germline V gene are SNHLY and FYNNEI. The CDR3 covers 13 residues. DNA for the CDR3: TGTGCCAGCAATGGGGGAACAGGGATTGGCTACACCTTC. It encodes CASNGGTGIGYTF.

DNA of the CDR3: TGTGCCGCCAAAACAGGGGGTGCTAACTATGGCTACACCTTC. Its protein product is CAAKTGGANYGYTF. The V call is TRBV28, the J call TRBJ1-2; TRBD1 aligns across 8 bases. Germline lookup yields CDR1 MDHEN and CDR2 SYDVKM. The CDR3 consists of 14 residues. V was clipped by 11 bases and J by 0 bases; unmatched bases: 8.

As DNA, the CDR3 is TGTGCCAGCAGCTTGTTAGGGGCGGCCTCTGGAAACACCATATATTTT. Translation gives CASSLLGAASGNTIYF. This chain links TRBV7-9 with TRBJ1-3, with D tentatively TRBD1 (5 bases). The CDR3 is made up of 16 amino acids. Trimming stripped 3 bases from V and 0 bases from J, with 12 bases between. Germline CDR1 is SEHNR and CDR2 is FQNEAQ (reference sequence).

This chain links TRBV11-3 with TRBJ2-2; 9 nucleotides agree with TRBD2. The CDR3 is 16 residues long. Germline V gene data show CDR1 as SGHNT and CDR2 as YENEEA. After removal of 8 bases from V and 2 bases from J, the junction contained 9 bases not matched to a gene. CDR3 nucleotides: TGTGCCAGCCGCGGGGGGGGTAGCATCAACACCGGGGAGCTGTTTTTT. The encoded protein is CASRGGGSINTGELFF.

This clone was picked up a small number of times. The genes are TRBV9 and TRBJ2-2; 8 nucleotides agree with TRBD2. The CDR3 sequence is 16 residues long. J gave up 8 bases and V 4 bases, and 13 bases lay outside the gene matches. Per germline, CDR1 SGDLS and CDR2 YYNGEE. DNA for the CDR3: TGTGCCAGCAGCCGGACTAGCAGAACGTCGAGGGGGGAGCTGTTTTTT. This encodes CASSRTSRTSRGELFF. The entire variable domain, with the rest obtained from reference TRBV9 and TRBJ2-2, is as follows: DSGVTQTPKHLITATGQRVTLRCSPRSGDLSVYWYQQSLDQGLQFLIQYYNGEERAKGNILERFSAQQFPDLHSELNLSSLELGDSALYFCASSRTSRTSRGELFFGEGSRLTVL.

This clone has a count of ten or more. The DNA of the CDR3 is TGTGCCAGCAGCTTATGGGGGGAAGAGACCCAGTACTTC. The encoded protein is CASSLWGEETQYF. The V gene is TRBV7-9, the J gene TRBJ2-5, with D possibly being TRBD2 (6 bases). The V gene's germline CDR1 is SEHNR and CDR2 FQNEAQ (reference sequence). The germline V and J ends were trimmed by 2 bases and 3 bases, with 7 bases remaining between them. The CDR3 is 13 amino acids.

This clone has just one count. The rearrangement links TRBV7-8 to TRBJ2-4, with D perhaps TRBD2 (7 bases). CDR3 length: 14 residues. Germline values: CDR1 SGHVS, CDR2 FQNEAQ. Trimming left V 0 bases short and J 7 bases short, with 10 bases between. The CDR3 loop is CASSLARGGNIQYF. In DNA form, the CDR3 reads TGTGCCAGCAGCTTAGCAAGGGGGGGTAACATTCAGTACTTC. Drawing the rest from reference TRBV7-8 and TRBJ2-4, the complete variable domain is GAGVSQSPRYKVAKRGQDVALRCDPISGHVSLFWYQQALGQGPEFLTYFQNEAQLDKSGLPSDRFFAERPEGSVSTLKIQRTQQEDSAVYLCASSLARGGNIQYFGAGTRLSVL.

This chain uses TRBV7-2 with TRBJ1-1; D is undetermined. The CDR3 runs to 14 residues. Germline V CDR1 and CDR2: SGHTA, FQGNSA. Trimming removed 1 base from V and 3 bases from J, with 9 bases in between. CDR3 nucleotides: TGTGCCAGCAGCTTAGAGGGAGGTGACACTGAAGCTTTCTTT. Protein product: CASSLEGGDTEAFF.

Here the CDR3 reads CASSRPGSYSYNEQFF. DNA for the CDR3: TGTGCCAGCAGCAGACCGGGGTCGTACTCCTACAATGAGCAGTTCTTC. The chain uses TRBV14 and TRBJ2-1, with D maybe TRBD2 (5 bases). CDR3 length: 16 amino acids. Germline CDR1 SGHDN, CDR2 FVKESK. Trimming took 5 bases from V and 0 from J, leaving 14 bases between them.